These 27 T cell receptor beta chains were sequenced from one sample in a study of T cell responses to AZD1222 COVID-19 vaccine. Data came from immunoSEQ multiplex PCR; TCRdb stores just in-frame clones and leaves some out. Of over 120,000 clones in the sample, more than 70% are singletons; the top ten hold approximately 5.4%. Here the sequenced sample was peripheral blood, taken 28 days after the second AZD1222 dose. The receptors were sampled from an adult who received the AZD1222 COVID-19 vaccine.

The rearrangement links TRBV29-1 to TRBJ2-1; perhaps D is TRBD1 or TRBD2 (5 bases each). Deletions cut 7 bases from V and 5 bases from J, with 9 bases between. This CDR3 comprises 11 residues. Germline V CDR1 and CDR2: SQVTM, ANQGSEA. DNA of the CDR3: TGCAGCGGGGGACCCCACAATGAGCAGTTCTTC. Encoded protein: CSGGPHNEQFF.

The gene calls are TRBV28 and TRBJ1-3; tentatively, D is TRBD1 (5 bases). This CDR3 is 12 amino acids long. CDR1 is MDHEN, CDR2 SYDVKM, per germline. V was clipped by 6 bases and J by 2 bases, with 5 bases between them. CDR3 residues: CASRGPGNTIYF. Written as DNA, the CDR3 is TGTGCCAGCAGGGGGCCTGGAAACACCATATATTTT.

This chain links TRBV5-1 with TRBJ2-3; 10 bases are shared with TRBD1. The CDR3 is 16 residues long. CDR1 is SGHRS, CDR2 YFSETQ, per germline. Trimming took 4 bases from V and 2 from J; bases not matched to a gene: 7. The CDR3 sequence is CASSLRTGGDTDTQYF. CDR3 bases: TGCGCCAGCAGCCTCCGGACAGGGGGGGACACAGATACGCAGTATTTT.

The chain employs TRBV18 and TRBJ2-1, with 7 bases identical to TRBD1. Germline-derived CDR1 and CDR2 are KGHSH and LQKENI. This CDR3 is 13 amino acids long. Unmatched junction bases numbered 0, after V lost 1 base and J lost 6 bases. CDR3 sequence: CASSPRQGNEQFF. The DNA for the CDR3 is TGTGCCAGCTCACCACGACAGGGCAATGAGCAGTTCTTC. Drawing the rest from reference TRBV18 and TRBJ2-1, the complete variable domain is NAGVMQNPRHLVRRRGQEARLRCSPMKGHSHVYWYRQLPEEGLKFMVYLQKENIIDESGMPKERFSAEFPKEGPSILRIQQVVRGDSAAYFCASSPRQGNEQFFGPGTRLTVL.

This chain links TRBV6-5 with TRBJ2-3, with 7 bases identical to TRBD1. V lost 4 bases and J lost 6; bases outside the gene matches: 7. The germline V gene encodes CDR1 MNHEY and CDR2 SVGAGI. This CDR3 spans 14 amino acids. CDR3 loop: CASSSSPRGDTQYF. The DNA for the CDR3 is TGTGCCAGCAGTTCATCCCCCAGGGGGGATACGCAGTATTTT.

The rearrangement links TRBV5-1 to TRBJ1-4; D gene uncertain. V was pared by 4 bases and J by 8 bases, with 15 bases between. Germline assignment: CDR1 SGHRS and CDR2 YFSETQ. The CDR3 sequence is 14 residues long. The CDR3 here is CASSLESGGEKLFF. CDR3 DNA sequence: TGCGCCAGCAGCCTGGAGTCCGGCGGGGAAAAACTGTTTTTT.

This clone was seen once. The gene calls are TRBV28 and TRBJ1-3, with D hard to call. Looked up from germline, CDR1 is MDHEN and CDR2 is SYDVKM. Trimming removed 3 bases at V and 0 bases at J, with 6 bases between. This CDR3 has 14 residues. The CDR3 nucleotides read TGTGCCAGCAGTTTGGGCCCCTCTGGAAACACCATATATTTT. It is translated as CASSLGPSGNTIYF.

This chain links TRBV7-9 with TRBJ1-3; D not certain. The CDR3 consists of 15 residues. Germline CDR1 and CDR2: SEHNR and FQNEAQ (reference sequence). The V end lost 1 base, the J end lost 2 bases, and 9 bases lay between the germline ends. The CDR3 sequence is CASSLDWVTGNTIYF. Written as DNA, the CDR3 is TGTGCCAGCAGCTTAGACTGGGTGACTGGAAACACCATATATTTT.

This clone was picked up one time. This chain links TRBV19 with TRBJ2-1, with 7 positions matching TRBD1. The CDR3 has 16 residues. J was trimmed by 4 bases and V by 4 bases; bases with no gene match: 10. Germline CDR1 is LNHDA and CDR2 is SQIVND (reference sequence). In nucleotides, the CDR3 is TGTGCCAGTAGTACGCCAAGGGGGCCTGGGTACAATGAGCAGTTCTTC. It yields the protein CASSTPRGPGYNEQFF.

The genes are TRBV19 and TRBJ1-1; a possible D gene is TRBD1 (5 bases). The CDR3 has 14 amino acids. V was pared by 3 bases and J by 1 base, with 9 bases between. Germline CDR1 reads LNHDA; CDR2 reads SQIVND (reference sequence). This CDR3 is CASSIRRGNTEAFF. The DNA of the CDR3 is TGTGCCAGTAGTATTAGAAGGGGGAACACTGAAGCTTTCTTT.

This CDR3 is CSVEDLGGDEQYF. CDR3 nucleotides: TGCAGCGTTGAAGATCTAGGGGGGGACGAGCAGTACTTC. The chain joins TRBV29-1 to TRBJ2-7; a possible D gene is TRBD2 (7 bases). The CDR3 extends over 13 amino acids. V dropped 0 bases and J dropped 5 bases, with 11 bases sitting between them. Germline V gene data show CDR1 as SQVTM and CDR2 as ANQGSEA.

The chain carries TRBV20-1 and TRBJ1-1; TRBD1 matches 7 bases. This CDR3 has 13 amino acids. The V gene's germline CDR1 is DFQATT and CDR2 SNEGSKA (reference sequence). J lost 1 base, V lost 3 bases, and 2 bases had no gene match. The CDR3 DNA reads TGCAGTGCTAGTAAGGGGGCGAACACTGAAGCTTTCTTT. Encoded protein: CSASKGANTEAFF.

This clone was counted once. The chain combines TRBV5-1 with TRBJ2-3; no firm D call. The ends were cut back, 0 bases at V and 7 bases at J, with 9 bases in the middle. The CDR3 consists of 13 residues. The germline V gene encodes CDR1 SGHRS and CDR2 YFSETQ. CDR3 amino acids: CASSLGLENTQYF. The CDR3 DNA reads TGCGCCAGCAGCTTGGGATTGGAGAATACGCAGTATTTT. The entire variable domain, with the rest obtained from reference TRBV5-1 and TRBJ2-3, is as follows: KAGVTQTPRYLIKTRGQQVTLSCSPISGHRSVSWYQQTPGQGLQFLFEYFSETQRNKGNFPGRFSGRQFSNSRSEMNVSTLELGDSALYLCASSLGLENTQYFGPGTRLTVL.

The chain carries TRBV21-1 and TRBJ2-3; the table assigns TRBD1, which was not confirmed against the DNA. TRBV21-1 is annotated as a pseudogene. This CDR3 is built from 16 residues. The CDR3 bases are TGTGCCAGCACCAGGAACAGGGTGCTGTCCACAGATACGCAGTATTTT. As protein: CASTRNRVLSTDTQYF.

This clone was found a few times. The rearrangement uses TRBV6-5 and TRBJ1-1; D is unclear. The germline V gene encodes CDR1 MNHEY and CDR2 SVGAGI. V dropped 6 bases and J dropped 2 bases, with 13 bases sitting between them. The CDR3 covers 14 residues. CDR3 in DNA: TGTGCCAGCAGCCAACCGGGAGCCAACACTGAAGCTTTCTTT. Translation gives CASSQPGANTEAFF.

This chain uses TRBV2 with TRBJ2-7, with 11 bases that match TRBD1. CDR1 and CDR2 (germline): SNHLY, FYNNEI. CDR3 length: 14 amino acids. Losses at the gene ends were 8 bases for V and 3 bases for J; bases not matched to a gene: 6. CDR3 in amino acids: CASGGTGGNYEQYF. The CDR3 bases are TGTGCCAGCGGAGGGACAGGGGGTAACTACGAGCAGTACTTC. Full variable domain (remainder filled in from reference TRBV2 and TRBJ2-7): EPEVTQTPSHQVTQMGQEVILRCVPISNHLYFYWYRQILGQKVEFLVSFYNNEISEKSEIFDDQFSVERPDGSNFTLKIRSTKLEDSAMYFCASGGTGGNYEQYFGPGTRLTVT.

The chain combines TRBV11-3 with TRBJ2-7; D call uncertain. There are 10 residues in the CDR3. Germline V gene sequence: CDR1 SGHNT, CDR2 YENEEA. The V end lost 6 bases, the J end lost 5 bases, and 5 bases lay between the germline ends. The CDR3 bases are TGTGCCAGCAGTACACACGAGCAGTACTTC. Translated: CASSTHEQYF.

This chain links TRBV29-1 with TRBJ1-1; 8 bases map to TRBD1. V dropped 1 base and J dropped 11; count of bases not matched to a gene: 3. The CDR3 covers 11 residues. Per the germline V gene, CDR1 is SQVTM and CDR2 is ANQGSEA. The CDR3 sequence is CSVEADRVAFF. CDR3 coding DNA: TGCAGCGTTGAAGCGGACAGGGTCGCTTTCTTT.

CDR3 in amino acids: CASSPDGAGQPYILHF. Here the CDR3 DNA reads TGTGCCAGCAGCCCCGATGGTGCCGGACAGCCTTATATCCTCCACTTT. This sequence joins TRBV4-2 and TRBJ1-6; D perhaps matches TRBD1 (6 bases). Germline-derived CDR1 and CDR2 are LGHNA and YNFKEQ. Trimming took off 4 bases at V and 15 bases at J, with 25 bases between the two ends. There are 16 residues in the CDR3.

The gene calls are TRBV11-3 and TRBJ2-2; D remains ambiguous. The CDR3 sequence is 16 residues long. The V gene lost 1 base and the J gene lost 0 bases, with 9 bases spanning the gap. Germline CDR1 SGHNT, CDR2 YENEEA. CDR3: CASSLGAAANTGELFF. In nucleotides, the CDR3 is TGTGCCAGCAGCTTAGGTGCAGCAGCGAACACCGGGGAGCTGTTTTTT. The whole variable domain, remainder taken from reference TRBV11-3 and TRBJ2-2, is EAGVVQSPRYKIIEKKQPVAFWCNPISGHNTLYWYLQNLGQGPELLIRYENEEAVDDSQLPKDRFSAERLKGVDSTLKIQPAELGDSAVYLCASSLGAAANTGELFFGEGSRLTVL.

This chain joins TRBV2 and TRBJ2-3, with TRBD1 matching 8 bases. J gave up 6 bases and V 7 bases, and 9 bases lay outside the gene matches. This CDR3 comprises 14 residues. Germline V lookup: CDR1 SNHLY, CDR2 FYNNEI. The CDR3 coding sequence is TGTGCCAGCAATCTGCTCCAGGGGGCTGATACGCAGTATTTT. Residues: CASNLLQGADTQYF.

This clone appeared once. V is TRBV5-1 and J is TRBJ1-1; 8 nucleotides line up with TRBD1. Trimming cost V 4 bases and J 1 base; bases outside gene matches: 9. This CDR3 is 16 amino acids long. Looked up from germline, CDR1 is SGHRS and CDR2 is YFSETQ. Written as DNA, the CDR3 is TGCGCCAGCAGCCAAGCGCGGACAGGGCGGAACACTGAAGCTTTCTTT. Amino acid sequence: CASSQARTGRNTEAFF.

J is TRBJ1-2 and V is TRBV24-1, with unresolved D. Germline V lookup: CDR1 KGHDR, CDR2 SFDVKD. The CDR3 has 11 amino acids. Trimming pared 0 bases from V and 6 bases from J, leaving 1 base between. The CDR3 DNA reads as TGTGCCACCAGTGATTTGCATGGCTACACCTTC. Translating gives CATSDLHGYTF.

V is TRBV21-1 and J is TRBJ1-1; whether TRBD1, the table's D call, matches the DNA was not checked. TRBV21-1 is a known pseudogene. This CDR3 spans 11 amino acids. The CDR3 loop is CASSKTGEAFF. CDR3 nucleotide sequence: TGTGCCAGCAGCAAGACAGGGGAAGCTTTCTTT.

The chain joins TRBV30 to TRBJ2-3; 7 bases map to TRBD2. V dropped 2 bases and J dropped 2; count of bases not matched to a gene: 10. The CDR3 extends over 16 amino acids. Germline CDR1 and CDR2: GTSNPN and SVGIG (reference sequence). The CDR3 DNA sequence: TGTGCCTGGAGTTTCGGCGGGAGTCTTAACACAGATACGCAGTATTTT. This gives the protein CAWSFGGSLNTDTQYF.

The gene calls are TRBV28 and TRBJ1-2, with D maybe TRBD1 (5 bases). Trimming removed 2 bases from V and 4 bases from J, with 11 bases in between. Per the germline V gene, CDR1 is MDHEN and CDR2 is SYDVKM. The CDR3 is made up of 14 amino acids. Here the CDR3 reads CASSLRGWGYGYTF. CDR3 nucleotide sequence: TGTGCCAGCAGTTTAAGGGGATGGGGCTATGGCTACACCTTC.

The gene calls are TRBV7-8 and TRBJ1-1; a weak D match, TRBD1 (5 bases). Trimming took off 0 bases at V and 5 bases at J, with 7 bases between the two ends. The CDR3 is 13 amino acids. CDR1 SGHVS and CDR2 FQNEAQ come from the germline V gene. CDR3 nucleotide sequence: TGTGCCAGCAGCTTAGCGGGGGAAACTGAAGCTTTCTTT. This gives the protein CASSLAGETEAFF.